The 30 T cell receptor beta chains below all came from one sample that was sequenced in a study of type 1 and type 2 diabetes patients. PCR was run on genomic DNA. Amplification of the beta chain CDR3 used 30 forward and 13 reverse multiplex primers. TCRdb passed the multiplex PCR reads through MiXCR, listing each CDR3 protein once. Seen here are more than 250,000 distinct CDR3 sequences, 45% to 60% observed once, and the top ten hold approximately 14%. Specimen: peripheral blood mononuclear cells (PBMCs). These receptors all stem from a young man with type 2 diabetes.

V is TRBV2 and J is TRBJ1-5; D perhaps matches TRBD1 (6 bases). The V end was cut by 8 bases, the J end by 6 bases, with 20 bases between. The CDR3 is 15 amino acids. Germline CDR1 is SNHLY and CDR2 is FYNNEI. In DNA, the CDR3 is TGTGCCAGCGGATCATGGTCACAGGGTGGTCAGCCCCAGCATTTT. This translates into CASGSWSQGGQPQHF.

The rearrangement uses TRBV2 and TRBJ2-5; D is undetermined. The CDR3 runs to 14 residues. With 3 bases removed from V and 9 bases from J, the gap between germline ends came to 17 bases. From germline, CDR1 is SNHLY and CDR2 FYNNEI. CDR3 amino acids: CASSESLTRQAQYF. Written as DNA, the CDR3 is TGTGCCAGCAGTGAGTCATTGACAAGGCAGGCCCAGTACTTC.

V is TRBV27 and J is TRBJ2-7; either TRBD1 or TRBD2 may fit D (5 bases each). This CDR3 contains 14 residues. Per germline, CDR1 MNHEY and CDR2 SMNVEV (reference sequence). The V end was cut by 3 bases, the J end by 3 bases, with 12 bases between. CDR3 bases: TGTGCCAGCAGTTTTAGAGGGGCCAACTACGAGCAGTACTTC. This codes for CASSFRGANYEQYF.

The chain joins TRBV6-1 to TRBJ2-7; D may be TRBD1 or TRBD2 (5 bases each). The V gene's germline CDR1 is MNHNS and CDR2 SASEGT. The CDR3 sequence is 14 residues long. V lost 6 bases and J lost 2, with 14 bases in between. This CDR3 is CASRVLGVAYEQYF. CDR3 bases: TGTGCCAGCAGGGTACTAGGGGTTGCCTACGAGCAGTACTTC.

The rearrangement links TRBV19 to TRBJ1-1; unclear D gene. V lost 5 bases to trimming and J lost 4 bases, with 11 bases between them. In germline, CDR1 is LNHDA, CDR2 SQIVND (reference sequence). The CDR3 runs to 13 residues. CDR3 residues: CASSFRGFTEAFF. The DNA for the CDR3 is TGTGCCAGTAGTTTCCGAGGGTTCACTGAAGCTTTCTTT. Variable domain in full (rest from reference TRBV19 and TRBJ1-1): DGGITQSPKYLFRKEGQNVTLSCEQNLNHDAMYWYRQDPGQGLRLIYYSQIVNDFQKGDIAEGYSVSREKKESFPLTVTSAQKNPTAFYLCASSFRGFTEAFFGQGTRLTVV.

The chain combines TRBV2 with TRBJ2-3; 9 nucleotides match TRBD2. The CDR3 is made up of 14 amino acids. Germline CDR1 and CDR2: SNHLY and FYNNEI. The trim removed 8 bases at V and 8 bases at J, leaving 11 bases unmatched. CDR3 nucleotides: TGTGCCAGCCACCGGACTAGCGTATCAGGTACGCAGTATTTT. This gives the protein CASHRTSVSGTQYF.

With respect to this clonotype: The germline gene is not matched at one end of the junction; a read error may be the cause. V gene TRBV12-3 or TRBV12-4 combines with J gene TRBJ2-6; D might be TRBD1 (6 bases). The CDR3 totals 14 residues. The CDR3 loop is CAGSSGVGANVLTF. The CDR3, as DNA: TGTGCCGGCAGCTCAGGGGTCGGGGCCAACGTCCTGACTTTC.

This chain uses TRBV10-3 with TRBJ1-1; D not resolved. The germline CDR1 and CDR2 sequences are ENHRY and SYGVKD. V was clipped by 4 bases and J by 1 base, with 4 bases between them. The CDR3 is 12 residues long. As DNA, the CDR3 is TGTGCCATCAGTGGCGGGAACACTGAAGCTTTCTTT. It specifies CAISGGNTEAFF.

V and J are TRBV27 and TRBJ2-7, with D maybe TRBD1 (6 bases). From germline, CDR1 is MNHEY and CDR2 SMNVEV (reference sequence). This CDR3 has 13 amino acids. V was shortened by 0 bases and J by 6 bases, with 9 bases between the two germline ends. CDR3 DNA sequence: TGTGCCAGCAGTTTATCTTCAGGGGTCGAGCAGTACTTC. Encoded protein: CASSLSSGVEQYF.

This clonotype was counted at least ten times. The gene calls are TRBV5-1 and TRBJ2-7; no definite D call. Germline loops: CDR1 SGHRS, CDR2 YFSETQ. V lost 0 bases, J lost 3 bases, and 4 bases lay in between. The CDR3 runs to 12 residues. The CDR3 loop reads CASSLEGYEQYF. The CDR3 nucleotides read TGCGCCAGCAGCTTGGAGGGCTACGAGCAGTACTTC.

This clonotype was detected ten times or more. V gene TRBV15 combines with J gene TRBJ1-1; D gene unclear. The V end was cut by 1 base, the J end by 0 bases, with 6 bases between. The CDR3 runs 14 residues. CDR1 LNHNV and CDR2 YYDKDF come from the germline V gene (reference sequence). The CDR3 region is CATSRGSMNTEAFF. The CDR3 coding sequence is TGTGCCACCAGCAGAGGTAGCATGAACACTGAAGCTTTCTTT.

This clonotype was seen ten or more times. The chain carries TRBV10-3 and TRBJ2-5; 10 bases map to TRBD1. With 10 bases clipped from V and 5 bases from J, the junction kept 7 bases outside the gene matches. This CDR3 region has 13 residues. Germline V CDR1 and CDR2: ENHRY, SYGVKD. Written as DNA, the CDR3 is TGTGCCACCACGGGACAGGGGATTGAGACCCAGTACTTC. Translated, it gives CATTGQGIETQYF.

Only a few counts were recorded for this clonotype. The CDR3 loop reads CASSITGTGGEKLFF. Here the CDR3 DNA reads TGCGCCAGCAGCATTACCGGGACAGGGGGTGAAAAACTGTTTTTT. The chain uses TRBV10-2 and TRBJ1-4; 11 positions match TRBD1. Germline V gives CDR1 WSHSY, CDR2 SAAADI. Trimming removed 6 bases from V and 7 bases from J; junction bases left unmatched: 7. The CDR3 has 15 amino acids.

The genes are TRBV20-1 and TRBJ1-1; 7 bases are a match to TRBD1. The germline gives CDR1 DFQATT, CDR2 SNEGSKA (reference sequence). Germline trimming cut 4 bases from V and 8 bases from J; bases unmatched to any gene: 10. CDR3 length: 13 amino acids. In DNA form, the CDR3 reads TGCAGTGCTACCTGGGGGTTGACAGGGGAAGCTTTCTTT. Translating gives CSATWGLTGEAFF.

The gene calls are TRBV11-1 and TRBJ2-3, with 7 bases fitting TRBD2. Germline trimming cut 4 bases from V and 10 bases from J; bases unmatched to any gene: 8. The CDR3 loop spans 13 amino acids. Germline assignment: CDR1 SGHAT and CDR2 FQDESV (reference sequence). The CDR3 sequence is CASSSLRLASQYF. In nucleotides, the CDR3 is TGTGCCAGCAGCTCGTTGAGACTAGCCTCGCAGTATTTT.

V and J are TRBV28 and TRBJ2-7; the match to TRBD2 covers 11 bases. J gave up 4 bases and V 9 bases, and 5 bases lay outside the gene matches. CDR3 length: 13 residues. From germline, CDR1 is MDHEN and CDR2 SYDVKM. The CDR3 loop is CASYRTSGYEQYF. The DNA for the CDR3 is TGTGCCAGTTACAGGACTAGCGGGTACGAGCAGTACTTC.

The chain's CDR3 is CSARDGRLSYEQYF. CDR3 bases: TGCAGTGCTAGAGACGGACGACTCTCCTACGAGCAGTACTTC. V gene TRBV20-1 combines with J gene TRBJ2-7; D ambiguous. V was shortened by 0 bases and J by 0 bases, with 9 bases between the two germline ends. The CDR3 is 14 residues long. Per germline, CDR1 DFQATT and CDR2 SNEGSKA (reference sequence).

This clonotype was recorded a few times. V usage is TRBV19 and J usage is TRBJ2-3; 8 bases match TRBD2. Trimming took 7 bases from V and 2 from J; bases not matched to a gene: 14. This CDR3 comprises 17 residues. Germline CDR1 is LNHDA and CDR2 is SQIVND (reference sequence). The DNA of the CDR3 is TGTGCCAGTACCGACACCGGGACTAGGGACTACACAGATACGCAGTATTTT. Encoded protein: CASTDTGTRDYTDTQYF.

This clonotype was observed a handful of times. The J gene is TRBJ2-2, the V gene TRBV7-6; D perhaps matches TRBD2 (6 bases). This CDR3 contains 16 residues. V gave up 6 bases and J gave up 1 base, with 15 bases separating them. The germline V gene encodes CDR1 SGHVS and CDR2 FNYEAQ. CDR3 in amino acids: CASRPKWEENTGELFF. The CDR3 DNA reads TGTGCCAGCAGACCCAAGTGGGAGGAGAACACCGGGGAGCTGTTTTTT. The variable domain in full, completed from reference TRBV7-6 and TRBJ2-2, reads GAGVSQSPRYKVTKRGQDVALRCDPISGHVSLYWYRQALGQGPEFLTYFNYEAQQDKSGLPNDRFSAERPEGSISTLTIQRTEQRDSAMYRCASRPKWEENTGELFFGEGSRLTVL.

V gene TRBV25-1 combines with J gene TRBJ2-1; 13 positions match TRBD2. This CDR3 contains 17 residues. Germline CDR1 is MGHDK and CDR2 is SYGVNS. V shed 4 bases and J 9 bases; nucleotides not matched to a gene: 12. CDR3 residues: CASSASLLAGGGGEQFF. CDR3 nucleotides: TGTGCCAGCAGTGCATCCTTACTAGCGGGAGGGGGTGGTGAGCAGTTCTTC. Variable domain in full (rest from reference TRBV25-1 and TRBJ2-1): EADIYQTPRYLVIGTGKKITLECSQTMGHDKMYWYQQDPGMELHLIHYSYGVNSTEKGDLSSESTVSRIRTEHFPLTLESARPSHTSQYLCASSASLLAGGGGEQFFGPGTRLTVL.

A remark on this clonotype: Sequence at one end of the junction differs from germline and may be a read error. V and J are TRBV19 and TRBJ2-2; D is uncertain. Germline CDR1 and CDR2: LNHDA and SQIVND (reference sequence). The CDR3 contains 14 residues. CDR3 in amino acids: CAGSILGVTGELFF. The DNA of the CDR3 is TGTGCCGGTAGTATTTTAGGAGTCACCGGGGAGCTGTTTTTT.

As to this clonotype: Given the absence of the conserved phenylalanine or tryptophan at the CDR3 end, a read error is likely. This chain joins TRBV6-2 or TRBV6-3 and TRBJ2-3; possible D gene TRBD1, 6 bases. The V gene's germline CDR1 is MNHEY and CDR2 SVGEGT. Trimming left V 4 bases short and J 4 bases short, with 12 bases between. The CDR3 has 14 amino acids. This CDR3 is CASSFLGAADTQYL. The DNA for the CDR3 is TGTGCCAGCAGTTTTCTGGGGGCCGCAGATACGCAGTATCTT.

The table lists this clonotype with a few counts. The CDR3 nucleotides read TGTGCCAGCAGCCCGACAGGGAGGGACTACGAGCAGTACTTC. It yields the protein CASSPTGRDYEQYF. The genes are TRBV7-6 and TRBJ2-7, with D possibly being TRBD1 or TRBD2 (7 bases each). The germline V gene has CDR1 SGHVS and CDR2 FNYEAQ. With 5 bases removed from V and 3 bases from J, the gap between germline ends came to 14 bases. The CDR3 sequence is 14 residues long.

This clonotype has a count of ten or more. The chain employs TRBV15 and TRBJ1-2; D gene ambiguous. Deletions cut 3 bases from V and 6 bases from J, with 11 bases between. Looked up from germline, CDR1 is LNHNV and CDR2 is YYDKDF (reference sequence). CDR3 length: 13 amino acids. DNA of the CDR3: TGTGCCACCAGCAGCTTATCTGGGGATGGCTACACCTTC. This codes for CATSSLSGDGYTF.

The V gene is TRBV7-3, the J gene TRBJ2-7, with D unresolved. This CDR3 is built from 15 residues. CDR1 SGHTA and CDR2 FQGTGA come from the germline V gene. Trimming left V 0 bases short and J 1 base short, with 10 bases between. Here the CDR3 DNA reads TGTGCCAGCAGCTTAACCCCGGCCCAGTCCTACGAGCAGTACTTC. This codes for CASSLTPAQSYEQYF.

The genes are TRBV19 and TRBJ1-1; D uncertain. Trimming cost V 5 bases and J 1 base, with 14 bases left between them. The CDR3 contains 15 residues. Germline V gene lookup returns CDR1 LNHDA and CDR2 SQIVND (reference sequence). CDR3 in amino acids: CASSVSGSWNTEAFF. The CDR3 coding sequence is TGTGCCAGTAGTGTGTCCGGCAGCTGGAACACTGAAGCTTTCTTT.

The genes are TRBV7-6 and TRBJ2-3; 10 bases agree with TRBD2. In germline, CDR1 is SGHVS, CDR2 FNYEAQ. CDR3 length: 17 residues. V trimming: 3 bases; J trimming: 1 base; junction bases outside the gene matches: 7. The CDR3 nucleotides are TGTGCCAGCAGCTTGGACCCTAGCGGGAGTGGCACAGATACGCAGTATTTT. This codes for CASSLDPSGSGTDTQYF.

The J gene is TRBJ1-1, the V gene TRBV19; D remains unclear. Looked up from germline, CDR1 is LNHDA and CDR2 is SQIVND (reference sequence). CDR3 length: 13 amino acids. V lost 7 bases and J 5 bases, leaving 14 bases between the germline ends. The CDR3 sequence: CASKPNQETEAFF. CDR3 nucleotide sequence: TGTGCCAGTAAACCTAACCAAGAAACTGAAGCTTTCTTT.

The chain is built from TRBV19 and TRBJ2-7, with D maybe TRBD2 (7 bases). The germline CDR1 and CDR2 sequences are LNHDA and SQIVND (reference sequence). V lost 4 bases and J 5 bases, leaving 15 bases between the germline ends. This CDR3 is 14 amino acids long. CDR3 sequence reads: CASSTGGGFDEQYF. DNA of the CDR3: TGTGCCAGTAGTACTGGGGGGGGCTTTGACGAGCAGTACTTC.

The V and J genes are TRBV30 and TRBJ1-2; D is perhaps TRBD1 (5 bases). This CDR3 spans 14 amino acids. V was clipped by 2 bases and J by 8 bases, with 18 bases between them. Per germline, CDR1 GTSNPN and CDR2 SVGIG (reference sequence). CDR3 coding DNA: TGTGCCTGGAGTCCATTAGACAGCCGAACCGGCTACACCTTC. It translates to CAWSPLDSRTGYTF.